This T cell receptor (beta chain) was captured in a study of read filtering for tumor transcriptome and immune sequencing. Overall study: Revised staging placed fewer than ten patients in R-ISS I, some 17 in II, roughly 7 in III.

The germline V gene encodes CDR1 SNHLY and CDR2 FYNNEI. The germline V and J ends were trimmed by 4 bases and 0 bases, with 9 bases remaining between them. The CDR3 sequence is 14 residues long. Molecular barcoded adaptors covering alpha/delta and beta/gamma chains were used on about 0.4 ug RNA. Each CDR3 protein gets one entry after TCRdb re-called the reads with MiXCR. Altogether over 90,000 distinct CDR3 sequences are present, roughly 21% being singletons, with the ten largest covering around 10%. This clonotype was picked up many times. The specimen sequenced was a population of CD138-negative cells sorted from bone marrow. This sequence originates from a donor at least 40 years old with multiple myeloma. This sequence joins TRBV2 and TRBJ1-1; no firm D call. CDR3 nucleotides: TGTGCCAGCAGTGGCAGGCCCATGAACACTGAAGCTTTCTTT. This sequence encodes CASSGRPMNTEAFF.